This T cell receptor beta chain originates from a study of OX40 agonist ivuxolimab in advanced cancers. Sequenced by immunoSEQ multiplex PCR; TCRdb stores in-frame clones only, minus some. The table lists about 58,000 clones, approximately 88% of them singletons. V shed 3 bases and J 0 bases; nucleotides not matched to a gene: 8. Germline CDR1 reads SGHNT; CDR2 reads YYREEE (reference sequence). The CDR3 contains 17 residues. This TCR was sampled from an adult with an advanced solid tumor such as melanoma, head and neck, liver or kidney cancer. Sequenced here: CD4+ or CD8+ T cells sorted from blood, sampled in a trial of the OX40 agonist ivuxolimab. The V gene is TRBV5-4, the J gene TRBJ2-3; the match to TRBD2 covers 9 bases. The CDR3 reads CASSSGLAYSSTDTQYF. The CDR3 DNA is TGTGCCAGCAGCTCGGGACTAGCTTATTCCAGCACAGATACGCAGTATTTT. Full variable domain (rest looked up from reference TRBV5-4 and TRBJ2-3): ETGVTQSPTHLIKTRGQQVTLRCSSQSGHNTVSWYQQALGQGPQFIFQYYREEENGRGNFPPRFSGLQFPNYSSELNVNALELDDSALYLCASSSGLAYSSTDTQYFGPGTRLTVL.